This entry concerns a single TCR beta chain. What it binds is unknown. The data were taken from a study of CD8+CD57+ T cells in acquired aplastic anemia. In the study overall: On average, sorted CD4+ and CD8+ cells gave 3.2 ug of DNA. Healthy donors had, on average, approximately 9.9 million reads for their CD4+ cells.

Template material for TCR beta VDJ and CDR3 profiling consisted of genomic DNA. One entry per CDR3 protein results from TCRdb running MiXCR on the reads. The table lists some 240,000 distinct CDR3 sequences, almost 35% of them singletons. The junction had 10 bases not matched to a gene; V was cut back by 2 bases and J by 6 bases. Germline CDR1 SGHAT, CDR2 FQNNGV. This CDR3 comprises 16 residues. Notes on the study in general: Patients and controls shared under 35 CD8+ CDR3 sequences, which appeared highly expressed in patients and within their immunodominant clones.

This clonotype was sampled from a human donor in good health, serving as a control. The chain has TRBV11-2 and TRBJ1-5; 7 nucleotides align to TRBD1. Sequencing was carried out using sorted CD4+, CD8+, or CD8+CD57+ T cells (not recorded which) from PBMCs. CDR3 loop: CASSLRQQGIFQPQHF. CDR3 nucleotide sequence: TGTGCCAGCAGCTTAAGGCAACAGGGGATTTTTCAGCCCCAGCATTTT.